This T cell receptor (beta chain) comes out of a study of shared clonotypes between healthy human individuals. Across the study: Three CD4 naive, three CD4 memory, two CD8 naive and one CD8 memory plate were used per donor. Findings of the study overall: Few donors limited the genetic and exposure-history diversity represented. Larger estimated richness was generally seen in naive subsets than in memory subsets.

Naive CD8 cells lacked CD45RO, underwent positive selection for CCR7 and left out terminally differentiated effector memory CD45RA+ cells. Remarks on this clone: Its antigen remains unknown.

CDR1 SGDLS and CDR2 YYNGEE come from the germline V gene. The CDR3 loop spans 16 amino acids. V was clipped by 5 bases and J by 3 bases; unmatched bases: 5. Sequencing was performed with immunoSEQ multiplex PCR; in TCRdb, only in-frame clones are kept and a portion is missing. The data hold about 590,000 clones, with nearly 97% observed a single time. The gene calls are TRBV9 and TRBJ2-1; 13 positions agree with TRBD2. The source is a woman in her thirties in good health. The sample was naive CD8+ T cells sorted from blood. The CDR3 region is CASRGTSGTNYNEQFF. The CDR3, as DNA: TGTGCCAGCAGAGGGACTAGCGGGACAAACTACAATGAGCAGTTCTTC.